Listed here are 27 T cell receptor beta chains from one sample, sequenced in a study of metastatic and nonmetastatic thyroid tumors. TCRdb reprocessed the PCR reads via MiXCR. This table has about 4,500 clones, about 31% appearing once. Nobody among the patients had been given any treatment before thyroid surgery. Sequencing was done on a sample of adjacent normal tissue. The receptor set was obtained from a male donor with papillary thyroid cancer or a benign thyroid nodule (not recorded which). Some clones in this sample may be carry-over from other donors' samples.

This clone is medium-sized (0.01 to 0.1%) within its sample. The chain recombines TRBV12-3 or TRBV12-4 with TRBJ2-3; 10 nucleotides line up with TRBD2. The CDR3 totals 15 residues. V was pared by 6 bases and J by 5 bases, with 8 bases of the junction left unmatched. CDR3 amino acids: CASRTFLAGVDTQYF. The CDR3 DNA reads TGTGCCAGCAGAACGTTCCTAGCGGGGGTAGATACGCAGTATTTT.

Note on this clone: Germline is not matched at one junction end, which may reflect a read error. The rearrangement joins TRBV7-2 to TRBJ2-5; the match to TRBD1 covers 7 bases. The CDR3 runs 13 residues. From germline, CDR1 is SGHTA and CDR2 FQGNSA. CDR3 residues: CASSDDREETQYF. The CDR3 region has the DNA TGTGCCAGCAGCGATGACAGGGAAGAGACACAGTACTTC.

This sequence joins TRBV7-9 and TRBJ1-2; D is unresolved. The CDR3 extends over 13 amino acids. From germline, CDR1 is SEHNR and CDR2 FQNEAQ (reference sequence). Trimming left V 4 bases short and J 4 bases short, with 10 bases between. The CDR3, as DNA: TGTGCCAGCAGCTCCCCAGGAGGCTATGGCTACACCTTC. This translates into CASSSPGGYGYTF.

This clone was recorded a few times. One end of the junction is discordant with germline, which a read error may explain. In DNA, the CDR3 is TGTGCCAGTAGAACCACCGGTGAGCTGTCTTTT. It codes for CASRTTGELSF. The chain is built from TRBV19 and TRBJ2-2; D is undetermined. The CDR3 runs 11 residues. From germline, CDR1 is LNHDA and CDR2 SQIVND (reference sequence). The whole variable domain, filled in from reference TRBV19 and TRBJ2-2, reads DGGITQSPKYLFRKEGQNVTLSCEQNLNHDAMYWYRQDPGQGLRLIYYSQIVNDFQKGDIAEGYSVSREKKESFPLTVTSAQKNPTAFYLCASRTTGELSFGEGSRLTVL.

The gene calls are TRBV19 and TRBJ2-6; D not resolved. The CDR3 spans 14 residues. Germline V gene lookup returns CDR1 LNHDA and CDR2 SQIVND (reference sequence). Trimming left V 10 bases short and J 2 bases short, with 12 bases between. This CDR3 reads CATKSVAGANVLTF. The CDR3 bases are TGTGCCACCAAGTCGGTGGCTGGGGCCAACGTCCTGACTTTC.

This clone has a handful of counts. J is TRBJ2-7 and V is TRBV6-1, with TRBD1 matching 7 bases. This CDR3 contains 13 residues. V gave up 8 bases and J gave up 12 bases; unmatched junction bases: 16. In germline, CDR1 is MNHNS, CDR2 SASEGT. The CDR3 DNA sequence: TGTGCCAGCCCCGGTACAGGGGATTACCAGCGGTACTTC. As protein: CASPGTGDYQRYF.

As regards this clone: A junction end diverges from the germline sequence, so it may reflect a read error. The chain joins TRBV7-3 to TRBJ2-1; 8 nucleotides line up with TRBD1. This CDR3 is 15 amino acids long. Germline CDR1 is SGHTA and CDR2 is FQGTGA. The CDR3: CASILRQGTYNEQFF. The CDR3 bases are TGTGCCAGCATCTTAAGACAGGGGACCTACAATGAGCAGTTCTTC.

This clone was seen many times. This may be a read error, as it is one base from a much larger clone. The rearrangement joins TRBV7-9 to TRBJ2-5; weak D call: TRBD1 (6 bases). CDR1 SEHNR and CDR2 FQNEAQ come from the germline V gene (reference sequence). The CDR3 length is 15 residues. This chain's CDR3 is CASSPGTHGVQTRYF. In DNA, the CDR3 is TGTGCCAGCAGCCCCGGGACACACGGAGTGCAGACCCGGTACTTC.

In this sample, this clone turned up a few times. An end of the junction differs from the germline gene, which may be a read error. The CDR3 protein is CDSSFPGNTNNEKLFF. CDR3 sequence (DNA): TGTGACAGCAGTTTCCCGGGAAACACCAATAATGAAAAACTGTTCTTT. This chain uses TRBV12-3 or TRBV12-4 with TRBJ1-4; D ambiguous. This CDR3 spans 16 amino acids.

The CDR3: CASSQGSATEAFF. CDR3 sequence (DNA): TGTGCCAGCAGCCAAGGGTCGGCCACTGAAGCTTTCTTT. The chain is built from TRBV3-1 and TRBJ1-1; no firm D call. Germline V gene sequence: CDR1 LGHDT, CDR2 YNNKEL (reference sequence). The CDR3 has 13 amino acids. Trimming took 1 base from V and 4 from J, leaving 7 bases between them.

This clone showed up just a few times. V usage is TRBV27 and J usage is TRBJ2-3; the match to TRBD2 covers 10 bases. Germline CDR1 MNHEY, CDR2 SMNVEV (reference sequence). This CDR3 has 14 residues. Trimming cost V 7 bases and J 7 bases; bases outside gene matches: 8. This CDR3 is CASTPPAGGNTQYF. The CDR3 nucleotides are TGTGCCAGCACCCCCCCAGCGGGGGGGAATACGCAGTATTTT.

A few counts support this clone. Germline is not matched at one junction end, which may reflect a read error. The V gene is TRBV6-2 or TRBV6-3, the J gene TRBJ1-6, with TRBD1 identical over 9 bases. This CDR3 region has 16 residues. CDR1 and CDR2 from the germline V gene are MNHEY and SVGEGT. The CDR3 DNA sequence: TGTGCCAGCAGTTATCGACACCGGGACAGGGATTCACCCATCAACTTT. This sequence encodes CASSYRHRDRDSPINF.

The CDR3 is CASSLLPGLAGGDNEQFF. The DNA of the CDR3 is TGTGCCAGCAGCTTACTTCCGGGACTAGCGGGAGGAGACAATGAGCAGTTCTTC. This chain joins TRBV11-1 and TRBJ2-1; 15 bases map to TRBD2. Looked up from germline, CDR1 is SGHAT and CDR2 is FQDESV (reference sequence). The CDR3 runs 18 residues. V lost 2 bases and J lost 5; bases outside the gene matches: 7.

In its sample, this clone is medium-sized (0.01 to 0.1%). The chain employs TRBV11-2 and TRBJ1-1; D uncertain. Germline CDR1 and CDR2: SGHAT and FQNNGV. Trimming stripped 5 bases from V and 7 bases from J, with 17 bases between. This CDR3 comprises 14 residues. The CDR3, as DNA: TGTGCCAGCAGCCCCAGCGCGGCTTTCCTTGAAGCTTTCTTT. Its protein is CASSPSAAFLEAFF.

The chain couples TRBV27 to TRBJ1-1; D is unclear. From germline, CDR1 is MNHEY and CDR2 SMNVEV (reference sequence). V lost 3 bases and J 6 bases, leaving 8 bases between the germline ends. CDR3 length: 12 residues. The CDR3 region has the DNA TGTGCCAGCAGTTTTGCTCCCCCTGAAGCTTTCTTT. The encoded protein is CASSFAPPEAFF.

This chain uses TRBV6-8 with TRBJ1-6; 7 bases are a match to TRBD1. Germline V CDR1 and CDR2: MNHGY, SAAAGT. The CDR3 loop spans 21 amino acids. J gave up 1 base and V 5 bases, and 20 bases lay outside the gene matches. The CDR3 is CASSHNVRRGFAQSYNSPLHF. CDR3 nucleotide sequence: TGTGCCAGCAGTCACAACGTCCGCAGGGGGTTCGCTCAGTCCTATAATTCACCCCTCCACTTT.

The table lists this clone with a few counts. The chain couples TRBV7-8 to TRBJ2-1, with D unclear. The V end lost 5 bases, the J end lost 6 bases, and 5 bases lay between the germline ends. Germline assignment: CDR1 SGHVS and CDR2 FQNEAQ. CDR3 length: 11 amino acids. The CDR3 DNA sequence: TGTGCCAGCAGCCCAGGCAATGAGCAGTTCTTC. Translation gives CASSPGNEQFF.

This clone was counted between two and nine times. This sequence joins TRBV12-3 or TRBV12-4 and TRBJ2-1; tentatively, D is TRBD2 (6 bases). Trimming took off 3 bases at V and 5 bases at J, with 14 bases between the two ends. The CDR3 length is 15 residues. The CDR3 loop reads CASSFPTSSHNEQFF. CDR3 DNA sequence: TGTGCCAGCAGTTTCCCGACTAGTTCGCACAATGAGCAGTTCTTC.

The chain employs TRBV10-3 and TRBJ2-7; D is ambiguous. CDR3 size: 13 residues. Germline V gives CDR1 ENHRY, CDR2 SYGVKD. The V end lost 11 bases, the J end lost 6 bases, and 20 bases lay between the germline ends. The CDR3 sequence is CAARSGTNREQYF. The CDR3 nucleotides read TGTGCCGCCCGTTCCGGAACCAATCGCGAGCAGTACTTC.

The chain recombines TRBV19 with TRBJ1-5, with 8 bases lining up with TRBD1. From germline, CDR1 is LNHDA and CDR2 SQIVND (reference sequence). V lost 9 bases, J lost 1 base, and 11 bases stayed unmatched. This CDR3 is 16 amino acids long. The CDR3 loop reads CASSTGGYTSNQPQHF. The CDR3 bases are TGTGCCAGCTCCACAGGGGGGTATACGAGCAATCAGCCCCAGCATTTT. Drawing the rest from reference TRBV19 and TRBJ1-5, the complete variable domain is DGGITQSPKYLFRKEGQNVTLSCEQNLNHDAMYWYRQDPGQGLRLIYYSQIVNDFQKGDIAEGYSVSREKKESFPLTVTSAQKNPTAFYLCASSTGGYTSNQPQHFGDGTRLSIL.

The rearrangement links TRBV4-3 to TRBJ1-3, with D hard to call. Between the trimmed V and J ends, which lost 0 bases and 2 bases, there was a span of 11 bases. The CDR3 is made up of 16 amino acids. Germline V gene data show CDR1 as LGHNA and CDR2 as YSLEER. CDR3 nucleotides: TGCGCCAGCAGCCAAGATGTAGGGTTGACTGGAAACACCATATATTTT. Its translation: CASSQDVGLTGNTIYF.

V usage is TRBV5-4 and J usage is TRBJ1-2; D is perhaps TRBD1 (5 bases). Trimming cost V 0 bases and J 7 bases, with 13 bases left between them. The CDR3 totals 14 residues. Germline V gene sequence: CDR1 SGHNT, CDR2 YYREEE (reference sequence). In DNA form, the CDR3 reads TGTGCCAGCAGCTTGGCCGCCAGGGTGGGTGGCTACACCTTC. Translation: CASSLAARVGGYTF.

The CDR3 region is CAWSKGTDSPLHF. CDR3 DNA: TGTGCCTGGAGTAAAGGGACGGATTCACCCCTCCACTTT. The rearrangement joins TRBV30 to TRBJ1-6, with D perhaps TRBD1 (5 bases). V gave up 2 bases and J gave up 8 bases, with 10 bases separating them. Germline CDR1 reads GTSNPN; CDR2 reads SVGIG (reference sequence). CDR3 size: 13 residues.

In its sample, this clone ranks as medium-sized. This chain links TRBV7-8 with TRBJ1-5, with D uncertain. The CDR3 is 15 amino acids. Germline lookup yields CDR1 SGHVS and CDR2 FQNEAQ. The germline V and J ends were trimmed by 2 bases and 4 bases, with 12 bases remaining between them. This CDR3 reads CASSLFGVLNQPQHF. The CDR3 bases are TGTGCCAGCAGCTTATTCGGGGTCTTAAATCAGCCCCAGCATTTT.

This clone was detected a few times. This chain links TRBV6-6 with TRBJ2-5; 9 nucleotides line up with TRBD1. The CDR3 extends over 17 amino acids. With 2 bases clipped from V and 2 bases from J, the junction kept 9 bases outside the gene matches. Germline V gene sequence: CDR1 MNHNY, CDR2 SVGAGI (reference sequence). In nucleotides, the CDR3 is TGTGCCAGCAGTTACGGGCTGTCGGGACAGGGACAAGAGACCCAGTACTTC. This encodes CASSYGLSGQGQETQYF.

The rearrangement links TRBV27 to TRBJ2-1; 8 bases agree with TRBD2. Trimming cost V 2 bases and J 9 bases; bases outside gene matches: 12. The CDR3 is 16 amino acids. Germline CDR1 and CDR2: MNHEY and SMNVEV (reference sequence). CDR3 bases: TGTGCCAGCAGTTTACCTATAGCGGGAATTCGTGGTGAGCAGTTCTTC. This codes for CASSLPIAGIRGEQFF.

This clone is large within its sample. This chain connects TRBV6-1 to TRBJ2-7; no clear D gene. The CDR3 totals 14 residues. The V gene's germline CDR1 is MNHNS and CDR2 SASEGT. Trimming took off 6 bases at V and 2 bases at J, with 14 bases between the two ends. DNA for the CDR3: TGTGCCAGCAGCCTAAGCCGGGTGCCCTACGAGCAGTACTTC. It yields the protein CASSLSRVPYEQYF.